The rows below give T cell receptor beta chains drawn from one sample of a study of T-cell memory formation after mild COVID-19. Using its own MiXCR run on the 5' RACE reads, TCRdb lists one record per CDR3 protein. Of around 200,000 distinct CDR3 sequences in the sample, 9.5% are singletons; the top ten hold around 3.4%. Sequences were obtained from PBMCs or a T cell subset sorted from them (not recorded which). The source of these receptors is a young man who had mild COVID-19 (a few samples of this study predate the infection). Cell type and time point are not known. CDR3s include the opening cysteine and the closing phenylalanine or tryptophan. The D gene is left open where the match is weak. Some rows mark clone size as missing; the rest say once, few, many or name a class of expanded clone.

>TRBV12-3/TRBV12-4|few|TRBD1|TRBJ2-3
CASSLRDRGPGADTQYF
TGTGCCAGCAGTTTACGGGACAGGGGCCCGGGGGCAGATACGCAGTATTTT
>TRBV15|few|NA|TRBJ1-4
CATSRDVSVSELFF
TGTGCCACCAGCAGAGATGTTTCAGTTAGTGAACTGTTTTTT
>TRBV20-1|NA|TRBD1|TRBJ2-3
CSAKTGGGTDTQYF
TGCAGTGCTAAAACAGGGGGCGGTACAGATACGCAGTATTTT
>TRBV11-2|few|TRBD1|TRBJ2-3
CASSAINGQGTQYF
TGTGCCAGCAGCGCAATAAATGGACAGGGCACGCAGTATTTT
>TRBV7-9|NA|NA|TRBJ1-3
CASSLGGRSGNNIYF
TGTGCCAGCAGCTTAGGAGGCAGGTCTGGAAACAACATATATTTT
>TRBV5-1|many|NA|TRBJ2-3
CASSFDGLYTDTQYF
TGCGCCAGCAGCTTCGACGGCCTCTACACAGATACGCAGTATTTT
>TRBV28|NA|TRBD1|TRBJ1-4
CASSLPGTANEKLFF
TGTGCCAGCAGTTTACCCGGGACAGCTAATGAAAAACTGTTTTTT
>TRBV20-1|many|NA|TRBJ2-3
CSAREVSDTDTQYF
TGCAGTGCTAGAGAGGTTAGCGACACAGATACGCAGTATTTT
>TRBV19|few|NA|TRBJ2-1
CASTVRGAYNEQFF
TGTGCCAGTACCGTAAGGGGGGCCTACAATGAGCAGTTCTTC
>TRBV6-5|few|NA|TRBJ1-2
CASTSGTVYGYTF
TGTGCCAGCACCTCCGGGACCGTCTATGGCTACACCTTC
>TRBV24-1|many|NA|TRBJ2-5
CATSATGGETQYF
TGTGCCACCAGTGCGACAGGTGGAGAGACCCAGTACTTC